Below are 30 T cell receptor beta chains sequenced from a single sample in a study of blood T cell repertoires in COVID-19. This table comes from immunoSEQ multiplex PCR, and its TCRdb copy is limited to in-frame clones, with some not included. The sample carries about 200,000 clones, roughly 90% recorded once. Sequencing used PBMCs or T cells enriched from blood (not recorded which). These receptors came from a woman aged 18-35 years who had recovered from COVID-19.

The CDR3 loop reads CASSRGVGTQYF. CDR3 coding DNA: TGTGCCAGCAGTCGGGGGGTGGGTACGCAGTATTTT. The chain links TRBV6-2 or TRBV6-3 to TRBJ2-3, with TRBD2 matching 7 bases. Germline CDR1 reads MNHEY; CDR2 reads SVGEGT. This CDR3 has 12 amino acids. Germline trimming cut 5 bases from V and 8 bases from J; bases unmatched to any gene: 4.

The rearrangement links TRBV29-1 to TRBJ2-5; 7 bases are a match to TRBD1. CDR3 length: 13 residues. J was trimmed by 5 bases and V by 4 bases; bases with no gene match: 7. The germline V gene encodes CDR1 SQVTM and CDR2 ANQGSEA. The CDR3 here is CSVATGSGETQYF. In nucleotides, the CDR3 is TGCAGCGTTGCGACAGGGTCAGGGGAGACCCAGTACTTC.

The chain recombines TRBV4-1 with TRBJ1-5, with no clear D. Trimming removed 2 bases from V and 4 bases from J, with 12 bases in between. The CDR3 runs 15 residues. The germline V gene encodes CDR1 MGHRA and CDR2 YSYEKL. CDR3 loop: CASSQQTVPNQPQHF. CDR3 sequence (DNA): TGCGCCAGCAGCCAACAAACAGTTCCAAATCAGCCCCAGCATTTT.

The rearrangement links TRBV30 to TRBJ2-7, with D possibly being TRBD2 (6 bases). Germline values: CDR1 GTSNPN, CDR2 SVGIG (reference sequence). The CDR3 loop spans 15 amino acids. The CDR3 nucleotides are TGTGCGGGGACTCGGGGCGGGGCGGGCTCCTACGAGCAGTACTTC. Translating it yields CAGTRGGAGSYEQYF.

This clone was seen a few times. The chain links TRBV3-1 (or the pseudogene TRBV3-2) to TRBJ1-2; a possible D gene is TRBD1 (5 bases). Looked up from germline, CDR1 is LGHDT and CDR2 is YNNKEL (reference sequence). V was pared by 2 bases and J by 8 bases, with 9 bases between. CDR3 length equals 12 residues. For the CDR3, the DNA is TGTGCCAGCAGCCAACTTCGGGGGGGCTACACCTTC. Encoded protein: CASSQLRGGYTF.

V gene TRBV7-8 combines with J gene TRBJ1-4; D not certain. This CDR3 has 13 amino acids. Trimming left V 5 bases short and J 8 bases short, with 12 bases between. The germline CDR1 and CDR2 sequences are SGHVS and FQNEAQ. The DNA of the CDR3 is TGTGCCAGCAGCCCGAGGGAGGGCGAAAAACTGTTTTTT. It is translated as CASSPREGEKLFF. The variable domain in full, completed from reference TRBV7-8 and TRBJ1-4, reads GAGVSQSPRYKVAKRGQDVALRCDPISGHVSLFWYQQALGQGPEFLTYFQNEAQLDKSGLPSDRFFAERPEGSVSTLKIQRTQQEDSAVYLCASSPREGEKLFFGSGTQLSVL.

The V and J genes are TRBV5-5 and TRBJ2-4; no clear D gene. The germline V gene encodes CDR1 SGHKS and CDR2 YYEKEE (reference sequence). V was cut by 4 bases and J by 8 bases, with 13 bases left in between. CDR3 size: 13 residues. In nucleotides, the CDR3 is TGTGCCAGCAGCGCCGACATAGTTGACATTCAGTACTTC. Protein: CASSADIVDIQYF.

This chain joins TRBV19 and TRBJ1-5; 7 nucleotides agree with TRBD1. With 9 bases clipped from V and 0 bases from J, the junction kept 2 bases outside the gene matches. The CDR3 has 13 residues. The germline V gene encodes CDR1 LNHDA and CDR2 SQIVND (reference sequence). The CDR3 sequence: CASTGDSNQPQHF. CDR3 DNA: TGTGCCAGCACAGGGGATAGCAATCAGCCCCAGCATTTT.

CDR3 nucleotide sequence: TGCGCCAGCAGTGAAGGGGGGGGTGCTCTAGAGGACACCGGGGAGCTGTTTTTT. As protein: CASSEGGGALEDTGELFF. The chain joins TRBV10-1 to TRBJ2-2, with D tentatively TRBD2 (7 bases). This CDR3 region has 18 residues. V dropped 3 bases and J dropped 3 bases, with 20 bases sitting between them. Germline CDR1 WNHNN, CDR2 SYGVQD (reference sequence).

The rearrangement links TRBV5-1 to TRBJ1-6; 8 bases match TRBD1. CDR3 size: 14 residues. Germline V gene data show CDR1 as SGHRS and CDR2 as YFSETQ. V gave up 4 bases and J gave up 8 bases; unmatched junction bases: 5. Written as DNA, the CDR3 is TGCGCCAGCAGCCTGACAGGGGACCATTCACCCCTCCACTTT. It encodes CASSLTGDHSPLHF. Complete variable domain (other parts from reference TRBV5-1 and TRBJ1-6): KAGVTQTPRYLIKTRGQQVTLSCSPISGHRSVSWYQQTPGQGLQFLFEYFSETQRNKGNFPGRFSGRQFSNSRSEMNVSTLELGDSALYLCASSLTGDHSPLHFGNGTRLTVT.

The rearrangement links TRBV5-5 to TRBJ2-2; the match to TRBD2 covers 11 bases. The V gene end was trimmed by 4 bases and the J gene end by 5 bases; junction bases not matched to a gene: 7. This CDR3 comprises 16 residues. Germline V gene sequence: CDR1 SGHKS, CDR2 YYEKEE (reference sequence). The CDR3 region has the DNA TGTGCCAGCAGCGACCGACTAGCGGGGCTGACCGGGGAGCTGTTTTTT. As protein: CASSDRLAGLTGELFF.

Here the CDR3 DNA reads TGTGCCAGCAGCCAACGCGGGGTGGGAGAGACCCAGTACTTC. Translated: CASSQRGVGETQYF. This sequence joins TRBV3-1 (or the pseudogene TRBV3-2) and TRBJ2-5; D possibly corresponds to TRBD2 (6 bases). In germline, CDR1 is LGHDT, CDR2 YNNKEL (reference sequence). Deletions cut 2 bases from V and 4 bases from J, with 11 bases between. The CDR3 is made up of 14 amino acids.

Turning to this clone: A read error may account for a junction end that differs from germline. This rearrangement joins TRBV6-6 to TRBJ2-5; D unclear. This CDR3 contains 12 residues. Germline CDR1 reads MNHNY; CDR2 reads SVGAGI (reference sequence). CDR3 DNA sequence: TGTGCCAGCTCAATCCATTTAGAGTCCCAGTACTTC. It codes for CASSIHLESQYF.

The chain has TRBV18 and TRBJ2-5; 8 bases match TRBD1. Germline values: CDR1 KGHSH, CDR2 LQKENI. Trimming cost V 2 bases and J 6 bases; bases outside gene matches: 5. The CDR3 has 14 residues. The CDR3 coding sequence is TGTGCCAGCTCACCAACAGGGGGGTCGAAGACCCAGTACTTC. This translates into CASSPTGGSKTQYF.

The chain joins TRBV10-2 to TRBJ2-2, with 10 bases aligning to TRBD1. Germline V gives CDR1 WSHSY, CDR2 SAAADI. This CDR3 contains 15 residues. The junction had 5 bases not matched to a gene; V was cut back by 5 bases and J by 5 bases. CDR3 residues: CASSRDRGRTGELFF. The DNA of the CDR3 is TGCGCCAGCAGTAGAGACAGGGGGCGGACCGGGGAGCTGTTTTTT.

This chain connects TRBV30 to TRBJ1-5; 10 bases agree with TRBD1. Losses at the gene ends were 4 bases for V and 7 bases for J; bases not matched to a gene: 7. Looked up from germline, CDR1 is GTSNPN and CDR2 is SVGIG (reference sequence). The CDR3 runs to 14 residues. The CDR3 here is CAWNRQGAGQPQHF. The CDR3, as DNA: TGTGCCTGGAACAGACAGGGGGCTGGGCAGCCCCAGCATTTT.

The chain is built from TRBV2 and TRBJ2-7, with D maybe TRBD2 (6 bases). V was clipped by 0 bases and J by 2 bases, with 11 bases between them. Germline V CDR1 and CDR2: SNHLY, FYNNEI. This CDR3 spans 15 amino acids. CDR3 nucleotides: TGTGCCAGCAGTGAAGCCCCCGCGGGAACCTACGAGCAGTACTTC. Its protein product is CASSEAPAGTYEQYF.

The chain has TRBV28 and TRBJ1-5; D is possibly TRBD1 (6 bases). The CDR3 is made up of 13 amino acids. V lost 10 bases and J lost 6, with 16 bases in between. From germline, CDR1 is MDHEN and CDR2 SYDVKM. The CDR3 sequence is CATRATGSQPQHF. The CDR3 region has the DNA TGTGCCACCAGGGCGACAGGTAGTCAGCCCCAGCATTTT.

This clone was detected only once. The chain is built from TRBV29-1 and TRBJ1-4, with D uncertain. Germline V lookup: CDR1 SQVTM, CDR2 ANQGSEA. V lost 3 bases, J lost 5 bases, and 4 bases lay in between. The CDR3 loop spans 11 amino acids. The CDR3 loop reads CSVEENEKLFF. CDR3 coding DNA: TGCAGCGTTGAGGAGAATGAAAAACTGTTTTTT. Variable domain in full (rest from reference TRBV29-1 and TRBJ1-4): SAVISQKPSRDICQRGTSLTIQCQVDSQVTMMFWYRQQPGQSLTLIATANQGSEATYESGFVIDKFPISRPNLTFSTLTVSNMSPEDSSIYLCSVEENEKLFFGSGTQLSVL.

This sequence joins TRBV1 and TRBJ2-3; the table's D call, TRBD2, has no DNA check behind it. TRBV1 constitutes a pseudogene. CDR3 size: 16 residues. The CDR3 DNA follows: TGCACCAGCAGCCCCCGCGGGACTAGCGGAGGGGATACGCAGTATTTT. This encodes CTSSPRGTSGGDTQYF.

The rearrangement uses TRBV11-3 and TRBJ2-2, with 7 bases aligning to TRBD1. Trimming cost V 1 base and J 7 bases; bases outside gene matches: 6. Per germline, CDR1 SGHNT and CDR2 YENEEA. The CDR3 has 15 amino acids. The CDR3 here is CASSLGPGTDGELFF. CDR3 coding DNA: TGTGCCAGCAGCTTAGGCCCGGGGACAGACGGGGAGCTGTTTTTT.

The rearrangement uses TRBV19 and TRBJ2-5, with 11 bases fitting TRBD1. J was trimmed by 3 bases and V by 1 base; bases with no gene match: 4. The CDR3 sequence is 16 residues long. Germline CDR1 LNHDA, CDR2 SQIVND (reference sequence). The CDR3 sequence is CASSIGLGQGEETQYF. CDR3 DNA: TGTGCCAGTAGTATAGGCCTGGGACAGGGGGAAGAGACCCAGTACTTC.

The CDR3 DNA reads as TGTGCCAGCAGTCTAAACAGGGGTGATTCACCCCTCCACTTT. The encoded protein is CASSLNRGDSPLHF. The chain carries TRBV6-5 and TRBJ1-6, with 7 bases lining up with TRBD1. CDR3 size: 14 residues. The trim removed 5 bases at V and 8 bases at J, leaving 6 bases unmatched. Germline CDR1 MNHEY, CDR2 SVGAGI.

The chain carries TRBV20-1 and TRBJ1-1; the D gene is possibly TRBD1 (6 bases). This CDR3 spans 14 amino acids. Trimming shortened V by 3 bases and J by 7 bases, and 18 bases separated the two germline ends. The germline V gene encodes CDR1 DFQATT and CDR2 SNEGSKA (reference sequence). CDR3 in amino acids: CSASLAGALLEAFF. CDR3 sequence (DNA): TGCAGTGCTAGTCTTGCGGGGGCGCTCCTTGAAGCTTTCTTT.

The chain uses TRBV27 and TRBJ1-3; 7 nucleotides align to TRBD1. The CDR3 covers 15 residues. CDR1 and CDR2 (germline): MNHEY, SMNVEV (reference sequence). The ends lost 4 bases at V and 4 bases at J; junction bases unmatched: 7. The CDR3 DNA follows: TGTGCCAGCAGTTCTCAGGGGGTTTACGGAAACACCATATATTTT. It is translated as CASSSQGVYGNTIYF.

The chain couples TRBV5-1 to TRBJ2-2; possible D gene TRBD1, 5 bases. Germline CDR1 reads SGHRS; CDR2 reads YFSETQ. Trimming stripped 2 bases from V and 3 bases from J, with 20 bases between. The CDR3 totals 18 residues. CDR3 in amino acids: CASSLPDSIARDTGELFF. The CDR3 nucleotides read TGCGCCAGCAGCTTACCAGACAGCATCGCCAGGGACACCGGGGAGCTGTTTTTT.

In this sample, this clone turned up once. The J gene is TRBJ2-3, the V gene TRBV5-1; 10 nucleotides line up with TRBD1. J lost 5 bases, V lost 4 bases, and 7 bases had no gene match. The germline gives CDR1 SGHRS, CDR2 YFSETQ. The CDR3 loop spans 15 amino acids. The CDR3, as DNA: TGCGCCAGCAGCAAGGACAGGGGGATGAGAGATACGCAGTATTTT. Its protein is CASSKDRGMRDTQYF.

As DNA, the CDR3 is TGTGCCAGCAGTTACTCTGGGGGGGCGAATGAAAAACTGTTTTTT. The encoded protein is CASSYSGGANEKLFF. The V gene is TRBV6-5, the J gene TRBJ1-4; tentatively, D is TRBD1 (6 bases). Germline-derived CDR1 and CDR2 are MNHEY and SVGAGI. The CDR3 contains 15 residues. The V and J ends lost 0 bases and 5 bases respectively, with 10 bases between them.

V usage is TRBV4-2 and J usage is TRBJ2-7; 7 bases line up with TRBD2. Germline CDR1 and CDR2: LGHNA and YNFKEQ. The CDR3 is 14 residues long. Germline trimming cut 2 bases from V and 4 bases from J; bases unmatched to any gene: 5. The CDR3 DNA follows: TGTGCCAGCAGCCAACTCGGGGAGGGGTACGAGCAGTACTTC. Translation: CASSQLGEGYEQYF.

The genes are TRBV12-5 and TRBJ1-1; D ambiguous. The V end was cut by 6 bases, the J end by 1 base, with 12 bases between. This CDR3 has 14 amino acids. The V gene's germline CDR1 is LGHNT and CDR2 FRNRAP. The CDR3 nucleotides are TGTGCTAGTGGGGAGAGGGTCAGGAACACTGAAGCTTTCTTT. It codes for CASGERVRNTEAFF.